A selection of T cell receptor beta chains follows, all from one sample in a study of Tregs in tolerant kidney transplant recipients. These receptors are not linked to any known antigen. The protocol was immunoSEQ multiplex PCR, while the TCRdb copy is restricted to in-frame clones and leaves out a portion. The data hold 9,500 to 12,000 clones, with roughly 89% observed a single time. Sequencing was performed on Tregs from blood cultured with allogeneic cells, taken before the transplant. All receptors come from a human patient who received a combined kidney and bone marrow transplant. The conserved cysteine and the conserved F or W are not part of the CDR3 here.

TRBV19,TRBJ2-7,ASSIRLAHRGHEQY
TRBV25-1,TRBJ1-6,ASSEWDGQYNSPLH
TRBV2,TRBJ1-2,ASTGQLVNYGYT
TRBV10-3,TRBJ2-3,AISSGITDTQY
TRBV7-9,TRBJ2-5,ASSLRLAGGRETQY
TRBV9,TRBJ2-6,ASSALMGYSGANVLT
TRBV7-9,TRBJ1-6,ASSLGGNSPLH
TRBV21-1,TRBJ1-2,ASSPRDSSYGYT
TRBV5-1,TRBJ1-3,ASSLTFSGNTIY
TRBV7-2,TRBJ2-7,ASSLTGGSYEQY
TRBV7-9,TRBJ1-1,ASSLYRARTPNTEAF
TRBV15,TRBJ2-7,ATSNQVDYEQY